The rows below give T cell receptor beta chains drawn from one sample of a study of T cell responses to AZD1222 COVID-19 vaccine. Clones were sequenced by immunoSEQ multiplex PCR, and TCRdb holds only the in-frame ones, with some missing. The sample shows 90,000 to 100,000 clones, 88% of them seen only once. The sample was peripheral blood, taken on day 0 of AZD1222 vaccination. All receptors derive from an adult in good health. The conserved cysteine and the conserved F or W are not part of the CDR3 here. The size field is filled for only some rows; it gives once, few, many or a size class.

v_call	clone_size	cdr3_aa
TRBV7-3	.	ASSYTGGSGNTIY
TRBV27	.	ASSTLPASGNYGYT
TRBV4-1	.	ASSQVARVTQY
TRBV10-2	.	ASSETGPGTLNTEAF
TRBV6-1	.	ASSGRASGRAYNEQF
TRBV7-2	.	ASSFSGGGRTEAF
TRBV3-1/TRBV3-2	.	ASSQSGQVHYGYT
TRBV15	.	ATSRSGTATITDTQY
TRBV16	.	ASSQSLFRDRGSGELF
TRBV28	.	ASRLQGRDTEAF
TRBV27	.	ASNLARGTTDTQY
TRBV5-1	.	ASSLGLAANEQF
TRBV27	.	ASSNSGGSSYNEQF
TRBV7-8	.	ASSLFVNTEAF
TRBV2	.	ASSVGRMNTEAF
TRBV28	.	ASSLRPSGRAVLTGELF
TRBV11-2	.	ASSLTAGTYEQY
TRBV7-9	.	ASSRDASYEQY
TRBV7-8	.	ASSLVPGGINQPQH
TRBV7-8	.	ASSASTSGNTIY
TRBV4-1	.	ASSQVGQGRKTQY
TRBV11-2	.	ASSSLPVNTEAF
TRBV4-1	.	ASSQTSRAVYEQY
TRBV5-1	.	ASSWGDSQYSYNEQF
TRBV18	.	ASSGAGGTQY
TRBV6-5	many	ASSYSTGSTDTQY
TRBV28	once	ASSFDVGGSPYEQY
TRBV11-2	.	ASSLGTGAYEQY